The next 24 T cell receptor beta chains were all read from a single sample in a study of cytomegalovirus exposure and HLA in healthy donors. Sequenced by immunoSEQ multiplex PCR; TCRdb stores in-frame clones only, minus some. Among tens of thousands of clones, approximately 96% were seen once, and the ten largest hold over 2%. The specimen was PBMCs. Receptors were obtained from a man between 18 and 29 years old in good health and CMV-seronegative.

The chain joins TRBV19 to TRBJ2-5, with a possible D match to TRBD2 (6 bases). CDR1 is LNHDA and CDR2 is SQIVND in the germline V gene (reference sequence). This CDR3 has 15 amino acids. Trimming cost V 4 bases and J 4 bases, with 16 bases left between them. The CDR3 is CASSNPLAPRETQYF. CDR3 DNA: TGTGCCAGTAGTAACCCACTAGCCCCCCGAGAGACCCAGTACTTC.

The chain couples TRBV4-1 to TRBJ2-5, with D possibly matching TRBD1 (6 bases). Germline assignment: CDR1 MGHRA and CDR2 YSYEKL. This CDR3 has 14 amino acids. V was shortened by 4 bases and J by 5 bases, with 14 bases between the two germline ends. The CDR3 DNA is TGCGCCAGCAGCCGCTTAGGGGGTAGGGAGACCCAGTACTTC. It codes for CASSRLGGRETQYF.

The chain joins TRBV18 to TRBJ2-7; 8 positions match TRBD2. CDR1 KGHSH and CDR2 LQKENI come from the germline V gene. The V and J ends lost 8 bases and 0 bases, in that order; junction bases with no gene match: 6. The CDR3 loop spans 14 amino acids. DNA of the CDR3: TGTGCCAGCCGAACCGGGACTAGCTCCTACGAGCAGTACTTC. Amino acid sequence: CASRTGTSSYEQYF.

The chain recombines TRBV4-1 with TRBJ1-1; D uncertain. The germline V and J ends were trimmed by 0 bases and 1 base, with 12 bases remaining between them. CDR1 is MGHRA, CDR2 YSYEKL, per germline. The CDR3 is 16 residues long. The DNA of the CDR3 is TGCGCCAGCAGCCAAGATGGTAGAGCGGGGAACACTGAAGCTTTCTTT. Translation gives CASSQDGRAGNTEAFF.

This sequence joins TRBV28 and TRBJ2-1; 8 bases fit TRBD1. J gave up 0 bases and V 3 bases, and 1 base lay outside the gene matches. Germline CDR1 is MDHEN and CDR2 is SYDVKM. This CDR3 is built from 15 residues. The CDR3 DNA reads TGTGCCAGCAGTTTCCAGGGGGCCTCCTACAATGAGCAGTTCTTC. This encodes CASSFQGASYNEQFF.

The CDR3 protein is CASSFFRENTEAFF. DNA for the CDR3: TGTGCCAGCAGTTTCTTCCGGGAGAACACTGAAGCTTTCTTT. The chain joins TRBV6-5 to TRBJ1-1; D unclear. Germline V CDR1 and CDR2: MNHEY, SVGAGI. The CDR3 has 14 residues. V lost 4 bases, J lost 1 base, and 10 bases lay in between.

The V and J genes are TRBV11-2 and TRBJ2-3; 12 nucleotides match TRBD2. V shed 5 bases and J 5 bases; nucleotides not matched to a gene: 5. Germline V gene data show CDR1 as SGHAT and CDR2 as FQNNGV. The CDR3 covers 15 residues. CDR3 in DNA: TGTGCCAGCAGCCCGACGGGACTAGCGGGAGATACGCAGTATTTT. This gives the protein CASSPTGLAGDTQYF.

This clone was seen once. The CDR3 DNA sequence: TGTGCCAGCAGTTTACCGGGCAGGGGACAGACAAACACCATATATTTT. Encoded protein: CASSLPGRGQTNTIYF. The chain employs TRBV28 and TRBJ1-3; 7 bases agree with TRBD1. This CDR3 is built from 16 residues. J was trimmed by 6 bases and V by 2 bases; bases with no gene match: 10. The germline V gene has CDR1 MDHEN and CDR2 SYDVKM.

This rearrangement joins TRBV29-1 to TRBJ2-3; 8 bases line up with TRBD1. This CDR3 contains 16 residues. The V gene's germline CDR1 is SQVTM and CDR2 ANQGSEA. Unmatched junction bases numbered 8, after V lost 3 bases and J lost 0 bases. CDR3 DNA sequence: TGCAGCGTTGATCCTGACAGGGGTCGGAGCACAGATACGCAGTATTTT. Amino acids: CSVDPDRGRSTDTQYF.

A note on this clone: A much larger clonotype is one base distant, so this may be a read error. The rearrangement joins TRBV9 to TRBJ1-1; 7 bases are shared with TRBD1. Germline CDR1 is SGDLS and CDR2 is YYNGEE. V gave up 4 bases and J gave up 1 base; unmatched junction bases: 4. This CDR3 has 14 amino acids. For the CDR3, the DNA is TGTGCCAGCAGCCAAAGGACAGGGAACACTGAAGCTTTCTTT. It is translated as CASSQRTGNTEAFF.

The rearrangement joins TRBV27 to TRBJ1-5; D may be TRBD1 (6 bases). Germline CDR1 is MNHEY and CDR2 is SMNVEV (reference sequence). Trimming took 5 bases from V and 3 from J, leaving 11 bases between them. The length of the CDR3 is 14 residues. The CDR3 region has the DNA TGTGCCAGCAGTATAGGACAGAACAATCAGCCCCAGCATTTT. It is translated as CASSIGQNNQPQHF.

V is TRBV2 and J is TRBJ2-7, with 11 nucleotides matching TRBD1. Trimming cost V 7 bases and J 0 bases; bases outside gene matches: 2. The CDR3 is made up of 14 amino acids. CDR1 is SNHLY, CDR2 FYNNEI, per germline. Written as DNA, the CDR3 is TGTGCCAGCAAGGGACAGGGGGACTCCTACGAGCAGTACTTC. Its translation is CASKGQGDSYEQYF. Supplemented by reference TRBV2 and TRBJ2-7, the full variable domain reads EPEVTQTPSHQVTQMGQEVILRCVPISNHLYFYWYRQILGQKVEFLVSFYNNEISEKSEIFDDQFSVERPDGSNFTLKIRSTKLEDSAMYFCASKGQGDSYEQYFGPGTRLTVT.

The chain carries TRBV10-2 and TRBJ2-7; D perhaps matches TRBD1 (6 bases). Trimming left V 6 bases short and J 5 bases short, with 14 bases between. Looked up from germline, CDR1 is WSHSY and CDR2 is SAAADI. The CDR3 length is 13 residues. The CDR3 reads CASRSRDKNEQYF. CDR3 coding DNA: TGCGCCAGCAGGAGCCGGGACAAGAACGAGCAGTACTTC.

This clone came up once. As DNA, the CDR3 is TGTGCCTCCCGGACAGCTAACTATGGCTACACCTTC. Protein product: CASRTANYGYTF. This sequence joins TRBV2 and TRBJ1-2, with D possibly being TRBD1 (6 bases). V was trimmed by 11 bases and J by 0 bases, leaving 10 bases between them. This CDR3 is 12 amino acids long. Germline assignment: CDR1 SNHLY and CDR2 FYNNEI. The variable domain in full, with the rest retrieved from reference TRBV2 and TRBJ1-2, is EPEVTQTPSHQVTQMGQEVILRCVPISNHLYFYWYRQILGQKVEFLVSFYNNEISEKSEIFDDQFSVERPDGSNFTLKIRSTKLEDSAMYFCASRTANYGYTFGSGTRLTVV.

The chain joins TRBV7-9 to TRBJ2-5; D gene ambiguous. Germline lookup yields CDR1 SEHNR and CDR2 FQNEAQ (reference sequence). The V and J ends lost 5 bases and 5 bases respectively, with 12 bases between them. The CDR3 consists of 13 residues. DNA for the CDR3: TGTGCCAGCAGCCCGTCCTCCCCCGAGACCCAGTACTTC. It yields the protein CASSPSSPETQYF.

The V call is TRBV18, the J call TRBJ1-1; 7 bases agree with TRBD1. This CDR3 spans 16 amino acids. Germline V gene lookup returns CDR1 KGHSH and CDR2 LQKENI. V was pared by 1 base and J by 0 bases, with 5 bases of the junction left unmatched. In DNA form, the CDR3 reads TGTGCCAGCTCACCACTCCCTCAGGGGGTGAACACTGAAGCTTTCTTT. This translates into CASSPLPQGVNTEAFF. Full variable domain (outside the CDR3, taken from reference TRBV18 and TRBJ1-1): NAGVMQNPRHLVRRRGQEARLRCSPMKGHSHVYWYRQLPEEGLKFMVYLQKENIIDESGMPKERFSAEFPKEGPSILRIQQVVRGDSAAYFCASSPLPQGVNTEAFFGQGTRLTVV.

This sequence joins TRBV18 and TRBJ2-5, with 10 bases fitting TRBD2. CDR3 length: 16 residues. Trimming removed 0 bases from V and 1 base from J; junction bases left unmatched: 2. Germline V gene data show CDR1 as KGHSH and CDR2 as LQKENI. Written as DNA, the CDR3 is TGTGCCAGCTCACCACCGGGGACTAGCGTCCAAGAGACCCAGTACTTC. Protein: CASSPPGTSVQETQYF.

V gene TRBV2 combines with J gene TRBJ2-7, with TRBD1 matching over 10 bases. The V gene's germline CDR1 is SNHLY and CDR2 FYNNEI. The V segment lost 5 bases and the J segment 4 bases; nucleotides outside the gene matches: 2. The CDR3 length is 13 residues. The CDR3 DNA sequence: TGTGCCAGCAGTTTGGGACAGGGGTACGAGCAGTACTTC. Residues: CASSLGQGYEQYF.

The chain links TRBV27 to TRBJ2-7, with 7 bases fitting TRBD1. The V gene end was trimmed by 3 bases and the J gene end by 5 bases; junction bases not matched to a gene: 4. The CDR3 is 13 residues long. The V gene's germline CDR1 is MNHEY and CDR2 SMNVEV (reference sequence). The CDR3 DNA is TGTGCCAGCAGTTTGACCAGGGGGAACGAGCAGTACTTC. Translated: CASSLTRGNEQYF.

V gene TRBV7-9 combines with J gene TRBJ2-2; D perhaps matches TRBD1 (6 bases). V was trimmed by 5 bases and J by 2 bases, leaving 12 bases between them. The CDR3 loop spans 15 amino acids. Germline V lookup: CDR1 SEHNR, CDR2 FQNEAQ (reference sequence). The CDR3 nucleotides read TGTGCCAGCAGCCCGGGACACTCAAACACCGGGGAGCTGTTTTTT. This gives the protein CASSPGHSNTGELFF.

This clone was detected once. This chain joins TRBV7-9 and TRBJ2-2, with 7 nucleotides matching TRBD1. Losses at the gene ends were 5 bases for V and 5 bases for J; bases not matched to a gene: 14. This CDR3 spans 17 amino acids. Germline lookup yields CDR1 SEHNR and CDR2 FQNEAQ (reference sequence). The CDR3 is CASSEGPGTERTGELFF. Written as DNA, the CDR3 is TGTGCCAGCAGCGAGGGGCCCGGGACAGAACGGACCGGGGAGCTGTTTTTT.

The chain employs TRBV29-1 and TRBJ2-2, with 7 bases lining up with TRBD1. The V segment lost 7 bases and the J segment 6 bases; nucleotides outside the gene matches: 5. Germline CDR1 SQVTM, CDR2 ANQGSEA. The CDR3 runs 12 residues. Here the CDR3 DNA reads TGCAGCGGACAAGGGGGCCCCGGGGAGCTGTTTTTT. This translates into CSGQGGPGELFF.

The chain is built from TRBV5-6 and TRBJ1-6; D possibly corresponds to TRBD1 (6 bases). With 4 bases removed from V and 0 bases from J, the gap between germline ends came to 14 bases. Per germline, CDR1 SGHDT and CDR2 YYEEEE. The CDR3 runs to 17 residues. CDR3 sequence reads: CASSLVTGSSYNSPLHF. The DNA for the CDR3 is TGTGCCAGCAGCCTAGTGACAGGAAGCTCCTATAATTCACCCCTCCACTTT.

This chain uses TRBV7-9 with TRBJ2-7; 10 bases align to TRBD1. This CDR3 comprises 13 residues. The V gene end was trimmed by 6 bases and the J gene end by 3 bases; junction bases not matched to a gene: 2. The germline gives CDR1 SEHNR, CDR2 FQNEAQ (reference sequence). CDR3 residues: CASRGQGIYEQYF. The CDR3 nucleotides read TGTGCCAGCAGGGGACAGGGGATCTACGAGCAGTACTTC.